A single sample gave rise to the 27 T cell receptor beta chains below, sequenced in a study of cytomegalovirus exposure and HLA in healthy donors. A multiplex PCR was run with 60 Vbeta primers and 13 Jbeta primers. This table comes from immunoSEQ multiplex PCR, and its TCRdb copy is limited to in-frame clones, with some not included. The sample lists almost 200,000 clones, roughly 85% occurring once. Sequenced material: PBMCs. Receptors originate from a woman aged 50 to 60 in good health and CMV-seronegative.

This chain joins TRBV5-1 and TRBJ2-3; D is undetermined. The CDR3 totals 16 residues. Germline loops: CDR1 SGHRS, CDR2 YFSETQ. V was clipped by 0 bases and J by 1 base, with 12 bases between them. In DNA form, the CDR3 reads TGCGCCAGCAGCTTGGCCGCAGGTTCAGGCACAGATACGCAGTATTTT. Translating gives CASSLAAGSGTDTQYF.

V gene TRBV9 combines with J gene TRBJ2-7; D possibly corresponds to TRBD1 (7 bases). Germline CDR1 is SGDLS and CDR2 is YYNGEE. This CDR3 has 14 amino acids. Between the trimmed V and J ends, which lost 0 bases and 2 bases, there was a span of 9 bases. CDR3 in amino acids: CASSVGRGAYEQYF. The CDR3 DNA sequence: TGTGCCAGCAGCGTAGGCAGGGGGGCCTACGAGCAGTACTTC.

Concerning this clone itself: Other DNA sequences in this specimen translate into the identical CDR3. DNA for the CDR3: TGTGCCAGCAGCTTGGGCGGGGACACTGAAGCTTTCTTT. Protein sequence: CASSLGGDTEAFF. The gene calls are TRBV5-4 and TRBJ1-1, with D hard to call. Germline V gene lookup returns CDR1 SGHNT and CDR2 YYREEE (reference sequence). The CDR3 spans 13 residues. V gave up 0 bases and J gave up 3 bases, with 6 bases separating them.

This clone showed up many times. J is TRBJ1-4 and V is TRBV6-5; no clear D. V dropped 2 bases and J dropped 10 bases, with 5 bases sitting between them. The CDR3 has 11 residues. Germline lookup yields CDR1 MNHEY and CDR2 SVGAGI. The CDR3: CASSYGGKLFF. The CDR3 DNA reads TGTGCCAGCAGTTACGGCGGAAAACTGTTTTTT.

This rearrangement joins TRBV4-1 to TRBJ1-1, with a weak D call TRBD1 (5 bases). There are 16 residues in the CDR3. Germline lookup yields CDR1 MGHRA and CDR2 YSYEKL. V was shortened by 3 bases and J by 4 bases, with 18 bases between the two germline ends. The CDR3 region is CASSQGGTSRRTEAFF. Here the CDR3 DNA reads TGCGCCAGCAGCCAGGGGGGGACTTCAAGGCGCACTGAAGCTTTCTTT.

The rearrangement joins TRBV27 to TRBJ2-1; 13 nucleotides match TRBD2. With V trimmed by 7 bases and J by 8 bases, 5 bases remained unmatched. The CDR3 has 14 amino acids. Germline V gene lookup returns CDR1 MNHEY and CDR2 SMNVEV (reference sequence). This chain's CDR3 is CASTGLAGVHEQFF. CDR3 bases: TGTGCCAGCACCGGACTAGCGGGAGTGCATGAGCAGTTCTTC.

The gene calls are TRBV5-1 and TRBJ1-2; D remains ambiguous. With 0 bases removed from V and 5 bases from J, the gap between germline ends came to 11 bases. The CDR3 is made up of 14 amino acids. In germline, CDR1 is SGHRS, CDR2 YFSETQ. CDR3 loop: CASSLGGGLYGYTF. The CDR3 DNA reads TGCGCCAGCAGCTTGGGTGGAGGACTTTATGGCTACACCTTC.

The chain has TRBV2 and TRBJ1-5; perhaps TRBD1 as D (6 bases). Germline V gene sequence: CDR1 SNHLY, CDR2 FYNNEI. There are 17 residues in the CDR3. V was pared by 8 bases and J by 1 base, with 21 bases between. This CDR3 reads CASGTRRRGGSNQPQHF. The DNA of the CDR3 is TGTGCCAGCGGGACTCGCAGGAGGGGGGGCAGCAATCAGCCCCAGCATTTT.

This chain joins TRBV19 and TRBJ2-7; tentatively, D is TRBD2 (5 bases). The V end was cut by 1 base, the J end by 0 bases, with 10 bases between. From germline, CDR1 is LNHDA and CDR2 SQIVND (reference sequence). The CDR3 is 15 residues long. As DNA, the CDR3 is TGTGCCAGTAGTATAGGAGACGCGGGCTCCTACGAGCAGTACTTC. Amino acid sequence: CASSIGDAGSYEQYF.

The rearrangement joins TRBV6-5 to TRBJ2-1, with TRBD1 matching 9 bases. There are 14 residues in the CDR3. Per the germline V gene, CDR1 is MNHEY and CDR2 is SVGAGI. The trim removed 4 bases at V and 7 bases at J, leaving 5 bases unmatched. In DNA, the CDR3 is TGTGCCAGCAGTTCGGACAGGGGCGGGAATGAGCAGTTCTTC. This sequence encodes CASSSDRGGNEQFF.

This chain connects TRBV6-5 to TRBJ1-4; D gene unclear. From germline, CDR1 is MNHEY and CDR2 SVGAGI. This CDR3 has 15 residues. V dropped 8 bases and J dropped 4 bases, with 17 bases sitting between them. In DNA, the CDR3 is TGTGCCAGCCTCCCCGGCCCAGGTAGTAATGAAAAACTGTTTTTT. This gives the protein CASLPGPGSNEKLFF.

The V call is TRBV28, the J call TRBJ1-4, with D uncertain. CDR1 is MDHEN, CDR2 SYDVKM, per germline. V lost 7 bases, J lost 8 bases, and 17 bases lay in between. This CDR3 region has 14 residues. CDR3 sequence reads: CASTQDSRGEKLFF. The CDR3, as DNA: TGTGCCAGCACCCAAGACTCTCGAGGAGAAAAACTGTTTTTT.

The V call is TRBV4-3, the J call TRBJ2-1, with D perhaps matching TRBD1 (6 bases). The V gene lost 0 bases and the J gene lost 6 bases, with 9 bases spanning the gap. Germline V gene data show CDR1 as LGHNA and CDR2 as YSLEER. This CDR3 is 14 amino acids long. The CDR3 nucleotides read TGCGCCAGCAGCCAAGACAGGGGACCCAATGAGCAGTTCTTC. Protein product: CASSQDRGPNEQFF.

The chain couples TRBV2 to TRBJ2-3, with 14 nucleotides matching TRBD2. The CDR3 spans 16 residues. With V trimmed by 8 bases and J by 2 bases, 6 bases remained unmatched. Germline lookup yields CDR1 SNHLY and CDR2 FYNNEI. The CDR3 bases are TGTGCCAGCGGGCGGACTAGCGGGAGGAACACAGATACGCAGTATTTT. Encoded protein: CASGRTSGRNTDTQYF.

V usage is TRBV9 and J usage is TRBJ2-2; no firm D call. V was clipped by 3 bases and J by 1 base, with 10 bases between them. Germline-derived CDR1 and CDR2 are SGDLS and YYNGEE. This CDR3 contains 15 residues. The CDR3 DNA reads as TGTGCCAGCAGCGGGCATTCTCAGAACACCGGGGAGCTGTTTTTT. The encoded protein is CASSGHSQNTGELFF.

CDR3 sequence: CPPSGLAGGRTGELFF. In nucleotides, the CDR3 is TGCCCCCCGTCGGGACTAGCGGGAGGTCGGACCGGGGAGCTGTTTTTT. The chain has TRBV29-1 and TRBJ2-2, with 15 bases fitting TRBD2. From germline, CDR1 is SQVTM and CDR2 ANQGSEA. The CDR3 is made up of 16 amino acids.

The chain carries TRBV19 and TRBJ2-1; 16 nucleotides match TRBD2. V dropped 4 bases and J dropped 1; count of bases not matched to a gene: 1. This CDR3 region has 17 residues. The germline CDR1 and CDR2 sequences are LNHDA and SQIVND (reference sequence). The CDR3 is CASSKGLAGGSYNEQFF. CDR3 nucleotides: TGTGCCAGTAGTAAGGGACTAGCGGGAGGGTCCTACAATGAGCAGTTCTTC.

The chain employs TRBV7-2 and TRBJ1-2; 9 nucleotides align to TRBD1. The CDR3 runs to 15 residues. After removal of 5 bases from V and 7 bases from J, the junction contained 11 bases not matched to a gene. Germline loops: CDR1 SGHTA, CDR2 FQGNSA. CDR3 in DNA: TGTGCCAGCAGCCCTGGGACAGGGAAAGGGTCTGGCTACACCTTC. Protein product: CASSPGTGKGSGYTF.

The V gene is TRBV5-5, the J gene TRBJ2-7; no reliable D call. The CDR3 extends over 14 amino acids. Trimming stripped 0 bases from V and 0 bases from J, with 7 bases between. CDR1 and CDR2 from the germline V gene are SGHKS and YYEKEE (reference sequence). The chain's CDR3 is CASSLGQRSYEQYF. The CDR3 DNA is TGTGCCAGCAGCTTGGGGCAGCGCTCCTACGAGCAGTACTTC.

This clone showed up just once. The CDR3 protein is CASSLGLIEETQYF. CDR3 in DNA: TGTGCCAGCAGCTTGGGACTAATAGAAGAGACCCAGTACTTC. The rearrangement joins TRBV5-4 to TRBJ2-5; tentative D call: TRBD2 (5 bases). This CDR3 contains 14 residues. Germline V lookup: CDR1 SGHNT, CDR2 YYREEE (reference sequence). Between the trimmed V and J ends, which lost 0 bases and 3 bases, there was a span of 9 bases.

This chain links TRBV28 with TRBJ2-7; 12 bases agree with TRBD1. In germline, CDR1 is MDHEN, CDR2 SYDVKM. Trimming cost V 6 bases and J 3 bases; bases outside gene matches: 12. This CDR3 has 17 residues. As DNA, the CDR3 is TGTGCCAGCAGGCCCCTTTTCCGGGACAGGGGGCTCTACGAGCAGTACTTC. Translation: CASRPLFRDRGLYEQYF.

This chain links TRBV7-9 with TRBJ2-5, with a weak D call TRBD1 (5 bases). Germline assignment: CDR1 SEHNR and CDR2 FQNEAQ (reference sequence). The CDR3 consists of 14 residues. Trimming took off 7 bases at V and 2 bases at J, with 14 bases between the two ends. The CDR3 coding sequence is TGTGCCAGCACCTCAAGGGGCAATCAAGAGACCCAGTACTTC. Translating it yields CASTSRGNQETQYF. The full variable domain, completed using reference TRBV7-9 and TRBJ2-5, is DTGVSQNPRHKITKRGQNVTFRCDPISEHNRLYWYRQTLGQGPEFLTYFQNEAQLEKSRLLSDRFSAERPKGSFSTLEIQRTEQGDSAMYLCASTSRGNQETQYFGPGTRLLVL.

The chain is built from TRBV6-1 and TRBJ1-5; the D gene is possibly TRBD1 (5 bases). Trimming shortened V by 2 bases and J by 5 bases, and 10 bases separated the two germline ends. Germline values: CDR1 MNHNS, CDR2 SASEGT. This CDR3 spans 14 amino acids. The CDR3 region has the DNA TGTGCCAGCAGTGAACGCGGGACCTATCAGCCCCAGCATTTT. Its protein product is CASSERGTYQPQHF.

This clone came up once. CDR3 amino acids: CASRGRQGDYGYTF. The DNA for the CDR3 is TGTGCCAGCAGGGGACGACAGGGCGACTATGGCTACACCTTC. V and J are TRBV2 and TRBJ1-2, with TRBD1 matching 7 bases. With 6 bases clipped from V and 3 bases from J, the junction kept 7 bases outside the gene matches. Germline CDR1 and CDR2: SNHLY and FYNNEI. The CDR3 covers 14 residues.

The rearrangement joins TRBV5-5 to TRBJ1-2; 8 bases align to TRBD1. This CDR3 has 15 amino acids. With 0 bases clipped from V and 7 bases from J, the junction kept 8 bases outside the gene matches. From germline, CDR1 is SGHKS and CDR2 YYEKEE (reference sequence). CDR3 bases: TGTGCCAGCAGCTTGGAAGGGTCAGGGGGCCTTGGCTACACCTTC. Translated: CASSLEGSGGLGYTF.

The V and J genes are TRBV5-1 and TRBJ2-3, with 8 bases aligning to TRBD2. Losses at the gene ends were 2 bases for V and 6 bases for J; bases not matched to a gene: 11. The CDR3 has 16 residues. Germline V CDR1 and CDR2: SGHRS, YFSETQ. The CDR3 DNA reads TGCGCCAGCAGCTTCCGGGGTAGCGGGACGGGTGATACGCAGTATTTT. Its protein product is CASSFRGSGTGDTQYF.

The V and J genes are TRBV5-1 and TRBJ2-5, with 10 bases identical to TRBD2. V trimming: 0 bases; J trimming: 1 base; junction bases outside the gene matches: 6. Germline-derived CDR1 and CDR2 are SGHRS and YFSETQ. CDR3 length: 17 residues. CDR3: CASSLDGLAELQETQYF. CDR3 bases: TGCGCCAGCAGCTTGGATGGACTAGCGGAACTCCAAGAGACCCAGTACTTC.